This T cell receptor (beta chain) was identified during a study of cytomegalovirus exposure and HLA in healthy donors. General observations from the study: Associated with cytomegalovirus, according to the listing, were around 160 TCR beta chains. There were several of the most significant clusters that appeared linked to common viral pathogens in a later analysis.

For this clone: Its target is not known.

The primer mix had 60 Vbeta and 13 Jbeta primers. Repertoires were generated with immunoSEQ multiplex PCR, while TCRdb's copy carries only in-frame clones and drops some. Counted here are about 200,000 clones, 80% to 90% occurring once; the ten biggest clones make up about 3%. The germline V gene encodes CDR1 MNHEY and CDR2 SMNVEV (reference sequence). V was cut by 1 base and J by 1 base, with 10 bases left in between. The CDR3 length is 15 residues. Sequenced: PBMCs. The sequence was collected from a man aged 30 to 45 in good health and CMV-seronegative. The chain carries TRBV27 and TRBJ1-1; possibly TRBD1 for D (5 bases). The CDR3 protein is CASSLFFGQNTEAFF. DNA for the CDR3: TGTGCCAGCAGTTTATTCTTCGGACAGAACACTGAAGCTTTCTTT.